This TCR beta chain emerged from a study of blood T cell repertoires in COVID-19 (dated by TCRdb to 2020 to 2021). For the study in its entirety: Samples covering the acute and convalescent phases of COVID-19 were provided by collaborators in the United States, Italy and Spain. The material from the prospective study consisted of cDNA or gDNA derived from T cells, B-cell-depleted T cells, or PBMCs. The dataset comprised deeply sampled blood TCRbeta repertoires from subjects exposed to, actively infected with, or recovered from COVID-19. The repertoires were released in a freely available public database intended as a resource for research on the immune response to SARS-CoV-2. Samples came from the ongoing ImmuneRACE study (first 160 participants) plus 1,254 subjects from 6 global collaborators. Sample metadata almost always included a de-identified subject ID, COVID-19 status, age in years and sex. Where HLA class I and class II types were available, the types were taken from metadata supplied by the sample provider, not from assay-based typing.

TCRbeta CDR3 regions were amplified from genomic DNA by means of the immunoSEQ Assay, a bias-controlled multiplex PCR. From the authors' description of their analysis: Nucleated cell counts per sample were estimated from amplification of reference gene primers within the assay. To quantify the absolute abundance of each unique TCRbeta CDR3 rearrangement, sequence reads were collapsed and filtered. Productive Simpson clonality was computed per sample as the square root of Simpson's diversity index over productive rearrangements. TCRdb's version of the immuneACCESS table is confined to in-frame rearrangements and falls short of the full clone set. An unresolved V gene accounts for under half of the shortfall where checked; the remainder is of unknown origin. V and J calls and clone size are given by that table; D and trimming were obtained from the DNA. The sample table contains just over 95,000 clones; only one count was recorded for 80% to 85% of them. Clones ranked in the top ten supply around 4.4% of the sample.

Each collaborating institution followed its own protocols to collect whole blood in K2EDTA tubes. Collaborator samples were shipped for TCRbeta analysis as frozen whole blood, isolated PBMCs, or DNA extracted from either sample type. Overall study outcomes, separate from this receptor: The amount of clinical and demographic metadata varied by source and participant and was provided uncurated.

There are 15 amino acids in the CDR3, from cysteine to phenylalanine inclusive. Only the CDR3 portion is preserved as DNA: 45 bases, with reading frame beginning at the first base. V is pared back by 0 bases and J by 1 base, with 9 bases lying between the germline termini. Taken from the germline V gene, the CDR1 and CDR2 loops are LGHNT and FRNRAP. About this clone: The specificity of this receptor is unknown. There are no base qualities to consult, and no much larger clone falls within one base.

The chain joins TRBV12-5 to TRBJ1-2; a tentative D match to TRBD1 spans 5 bases. The TCR sequence derives from a man aged 60 to 69 with acute or convalescent COVID-19. Sequencing was performed on peripheral blood. This receptor has the CDR3 CASGLVPRVNYGYTF. The sequenced DNA: TGTGCTAGTGGTTTGGTACCCAGGGTTAACTATGGCTACACCTTC. With the rest looked up from the reference TRBV12-5 and TRBJ1-2 genes rather than sequenced, the full variable domain is DARVTQTPRHKVTEMGQEVTMRCQPILGHNTVFWYRQTMMQGLELLAYFRNRAPLDDSGMPKDRFSAEMPDATLATLKIQPSEPRDSAVYFCASGLVPRVNYGYTFGSGTRLTVV.